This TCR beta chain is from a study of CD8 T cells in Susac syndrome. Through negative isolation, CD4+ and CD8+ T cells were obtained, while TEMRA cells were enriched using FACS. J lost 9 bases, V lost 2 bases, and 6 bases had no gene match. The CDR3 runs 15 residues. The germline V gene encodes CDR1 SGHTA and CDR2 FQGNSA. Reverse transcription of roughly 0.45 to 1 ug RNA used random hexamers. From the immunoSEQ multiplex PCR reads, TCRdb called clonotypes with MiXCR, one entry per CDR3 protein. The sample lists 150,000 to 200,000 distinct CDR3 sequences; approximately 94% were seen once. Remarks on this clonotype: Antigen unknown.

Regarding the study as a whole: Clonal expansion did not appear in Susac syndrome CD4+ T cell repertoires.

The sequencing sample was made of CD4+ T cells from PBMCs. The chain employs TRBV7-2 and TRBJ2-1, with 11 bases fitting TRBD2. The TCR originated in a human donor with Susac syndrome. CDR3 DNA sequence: TGTGCCAGCAGCTTAATGGGACTAGCGGAGGGTGAGCAGTTCTTC. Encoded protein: CASSLMGLAEGEQFF.